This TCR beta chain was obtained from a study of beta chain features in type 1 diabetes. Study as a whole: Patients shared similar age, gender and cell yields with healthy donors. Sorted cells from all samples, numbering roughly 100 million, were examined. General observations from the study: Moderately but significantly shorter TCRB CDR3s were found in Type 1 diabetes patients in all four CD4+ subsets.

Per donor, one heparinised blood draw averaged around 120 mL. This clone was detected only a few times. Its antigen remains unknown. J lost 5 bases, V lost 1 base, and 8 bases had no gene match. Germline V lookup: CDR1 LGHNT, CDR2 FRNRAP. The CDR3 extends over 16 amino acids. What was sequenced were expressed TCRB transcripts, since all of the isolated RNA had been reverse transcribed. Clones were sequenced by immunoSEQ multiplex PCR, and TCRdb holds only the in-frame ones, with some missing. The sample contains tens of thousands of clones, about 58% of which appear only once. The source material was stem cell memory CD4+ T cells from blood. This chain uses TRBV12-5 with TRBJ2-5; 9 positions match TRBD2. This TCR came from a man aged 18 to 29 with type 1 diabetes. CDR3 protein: CASGLGLASGMETQYF. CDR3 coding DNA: TGTGCTAGTGGTTTGGGTCTGGCTAGCGGGATGGAGACCCAGTACTTC.